This T cell receptor (beta chain) appears in the sequencing data of a study of blood T cell repertoires in COVID-19. As for the study in general: Italy, Spain and the United States were the sources of the convalescent and acute COVID-19 samples.

Study processing details: Amplification from reference gene primers served as the basis for estimated nucleated cell counts. Repertoires were generated with immunoSEQ multiplex PCR, while TCRdb's copy carries only in-frame clones and drops some. D and trimming were read from the DNA, whereas the V and J calls and clone size are those reported in that table. The top ten clones hold 15% to 20% of a sample with roughly 130,000 clones, about 80% of them seen once. Germline-derived CDR1 and CDR2 are SGHRS and YFSETQ. This CDR3 has 14 residues. With 3 bases removed from V and 3 bases from J, the gap between germline ends came to 12 bases.

J is TRBJ1-2 and V is TRBV5-1, with D tentatively TRBD1 (5 bases). The specimen was peripheral blood. This receptor was taken from a woman aged 45-60 years with acute or convalescent COVID-19. The CDR3 protein is CASSWIGADYGYTF. CDR3 bases: TGCGCCAGCAGCTGGATAGGGGCAGACTATGGCTACACCTTC.